Following are 25 T cell receptor beta chains from one sample sequenced in a study of blood T cell repertoires in COVID-19. This table comes from immunoSEQ multiplex PCR, and its TCRdb copy is limited to in-frame clones, with some not included. This table has 470,000 or so clones, around 89% appearing once. The specimen sequenced was peripheral blood. The source is a woman younger than 45 with acute or convalescent COVID-19.

The rearrangement links TRBV2 to TRBJ2-5, with 7 bases matching TRBD1. The CDR3 is made up of 14 amino acids. Germline-derived CDR1 and CDR2 are SNHLY and FYNNEI. The V and J ends lost 7 bases and 5 bases, in that order; junction bases with no gene match: 10. CDR3 sequence: CASTYRQGRETQYF. In nucleotides, the CDR3 is TGTGCCAGCACCTACCGACAGGGTCGGGAGACCCAGTACTTC.

The V call is TRBV9, the J call TRBJ2-6; TRBD1 aligns across 9 bases. The trim removed 8 bases at V and 2 bases at J, leaving 8 bases unmatched. Germline loops: CDR1 SGDLS, CDR2 YYNGEE. The CDR3 consists of 16 residues. This chain's CDR3 is CASRDRVSAGANVLTF. CDR3 in DNA: TGTGCCAGTCGGGACAGGGTTTCCGCTGGGGCCAACGTCCTGACTTTC.

About this clone: Other DNA sequences within the sample encode an identical CDR3. The chain carries TRBV27 and TRBJ1-1; the match to TRBD1 covers 8 bases. The CDR3 contains 13 residues. Germline V CDR1 and CDR2: MNHEY, SMNVEV (reference sequence). With V trimmed by 3 bases and J by 4 bases, 1 base remained unmatched. CDR3: CASSFTGGTEAFF. The CDR3 DNA sequence: TGTGCCAGCAGTTTTACAGGGGGCACTGAAGCTTTCTTT.

This rearrangement joins TRBV2 to TRBJ2-7; 13 bases agree with TRBD2. The CDR3 loop spans 14 amino acids. Germline V CDR1 and CDR2: SNHLY, FYNNEI. J lost 6 bases, V lost 9 bases, and 8 bases had no gene match. The CDR3 here is CASQKGLAGTEQYF. The CDR3 DNA follows: TGTGCCAGTCAGAAGGGACTAGCGGGGACCGAGCAGTACTTC.

The chain is built from TRBV3-1 (or the pseudogene TRBV3-2) and TRBJ1-6; the D gene is possibly TRBD1 (5 bases). The CDR3 contains 17 residues. Deletions cut 1 base from V and 5 bases from J, with 15 bases between. Per germline, CDR1 LGHDT and CDR2 YNNKEL (reference sequence). The CDR3 is CASSQGAGPSNNSPLHF. The CDR3 DNA reads TGTGCCAGCAGCCAAGGGGCAGGGCCGAGTAATAATTCACCCCTCCACTTT.

This clone was observed once. The chain recombines TRBV5-4 with TRBJ1-3; D call uncertain. CDR1 and CDR2 from the germline V gene are SGHNT and YYREEE (reference sequence). The CDR3 totals 15 residues. Trimming stripped 0 bases from V and 3 bases from J, with 10 bases between. CDR3 DNA: TGTGCCAGCAGCTTGGGTAGCTCAGTTGGAAACACCATATATTTT. Residues: CASSLGSSVGNTIYF.

The V gene is TRBV5-4, the J gene TRBJ1-1; TRBD1 matches 8 bases. The CDR3 runs 14 residues. The V gene's germline CDR1 is SGHNT and CDR2 YYREEE (reference sequence). The V gene end was trimmed by 3 bases and the J gene end by 4 bases; junction bases not matched to a gene: 5. Written as DNA, the CDR3 is TGTGCCAGCAGCTCATACAGGGGGAGCACTGAAGCTTTCTTT. It yields the protein CASSSYRGSTEAFF.

The chain joins TRBV10-3 to TRBJ1-1; D is unclear. V gave up 11 bases and J gave up 5 bases, with 18 bases separating them. The germline V gene encodes CDR1 ENHRY and CDR2 SYGVKD. The CDR3 has 13 residues. The CDR3 sequence: CAARTKERTEAFF. The CDR3 nucleotides read TGTGCCGCCCGAACCAAAGAGAGAACTGAAGCTTTCTTT.

The chain has TRBV5-6 and TRBJ2-4; 7 bases line up with TRBD1. This CDR3 has 16 residues. Losses at the gene ends were 4 bases for V and 0 bases for J; bases not matched to a gene: 7. Per germline, CDR1 SGHDT and CDR2 YYEEEE. CDR3 amino acids: CASSPGTALAKNIQYF. The CDR3 DNA follows: TGTGCCAGCAGCCCCGGGACAGCTCTAGCCAAAAACATTCAGTACTTC.

This clone was seen at least ten times. The chain has TRBV4-1 and TRBJ2-2, with D tentatively TRBD1 (5 bases). The ends were cut back, 1 base at V and 9 bases at J, with 15 bases in the middle. CDR3 length equals 15 residues. Germline-derived CDR1 and CDR2 are MGHRA and YSYEKL. This CDR3 is CASSQGARGARELFF. CDR3 DNA: TGCGCCAGCAGCCAAGGAGCCCGTGGGGCCCGGGAGCTGTTTTTT.

The chain joins TRBV27 to TRBJ2-3; 8 positions agree with TRBD1. CDR3 size: 14 residues. V was clipped by 5 bases and J by 6 bases; unmatched bases: 7. CDR1 is MNHEY, CDR2 SMNVEV, per germline (reference sequence). The CDR3 DNA is TGTGCCAGCAGTCCAGAAGACAGGGGTGATACGCAGTATTTT. Protein: CASSPEDRGDTQYF.

The CDR3, as DNA: TGCAGCGTTGACCCTTCAGGGTACGGCTACAATGAGCAGTTCTTC. As protein: CSVDPSGYGYNEQFF. The chain has TRBV29-1 and TRBJ2-1, with a tentative D call TRBD1 (5 bases). V was pared by 3 bases and J by 3 bases, with 15 bases between. From germline, CDR1 is SQVTM and CDR2 ANQGSEA. CDR3 length: 15 amino acids.

This sequence joins TRBV5-1 and TRBJ2-3, with a possible D match to TRBD1 (5 bases). The CDR3 extends over 14 amino acids. The V and J ends lost 0 bases and 5 bases respectively, with 10 bases between them. CDR1 is SGHRS and CDR2 is YFSETQ in the germline V gene. Here the CDR3 reads CASSLEGPGDTQYF. The CDR3 DNA reads TGCGCCAGCAGCTTGGAGGGGCCTGGAGATACGCAGTATTTT.

The chain carries TRBV5-1 and TRBJ2-1; 7 bases align to TRBD2. The CDR3 runs 18 residues. Germline CDR1 SGHRS, CDR2 YFSETQ. The V segment lost 1 base and the J segment 5 bases; nucleotides outside the gene matches: 15. The DNA of the CDR3 is TGCGCCAGCAGCTTGACCCCGCCGGGACTATACTCGCACAATGAGCAGTTCTTC. Translated, it gives CASSLTPPGLYSHNEQFF.

The chain is built from TRBV27 and TRBJ1-1; possible D gene TRBD1, 5 bases. The germline V and J ends were trimmed by 5 bases and 4 bases, with 14 bases remaining between them. The CDR3 has 14 residues. Looked up from germline, CDR1 is MNHEY and CDR2 is SMNVEV (reference sequence). CDR3 sequence reads: CASSPRDGLTEAFF. The CDR3 DNA sequence: TGTGCCAGCAGTCCGCGGGACGGGCTCACTGAAGCTTTCTTT.

This chain links TRBV2 with TRBJ2-5; D might be TRBD2 (5 bases). The V and J ends lost 1 base and 5 bases respectively, with 14 bases between them. CDR1 is SNHLY, CDR2 FYNNEI, per germline. The CDR3 runs 15 residues. The CDR3 coding sequence is TGTGCCAGCAGTGAAGATGTAGCGCCGAAGGAGACCCAGTACTTC. This sequence encodes CASSEDVAPKETQYF.

The chain uses TRBV30 and TRBJ2-1, with TRBD2 identical over 8 bases. The V and J ends lost 4 bases and 3 bases, in that order; junction bases with no gene match: 8. The CDR3 consists of 15 residues. Germline lookup yields CDR1 GTSNPN and CDR2 SVGIG (reference sequence). CDR3 sequence reads: CAWIGTGGLYNEQFF. As DNA, the CDR3 is TGTGCCTGGATCGGGACGGGGGGGCTCTACAATGAGCAGTTCTTC.

The rearrangement links TRBV7-9 to TRBJ1-3, with TRBD1 matching 8 bases. The CDR3 extends over 16 amino acids. V shed 3 bases and J 0 bases; nucleotides not matched to a gene: 4. The germline V gene has CDR1 SEHNR and CDR2 FQNEAQ (reference sequence). CDR3 region: CASSLTGESSGNTIYF. DNA for the CDR3: TGTGCCAGCAGCTTGACAGGGGAAAGCTCTGGAAACACCATATATTTT.

The genes are TRBV7-2 and TRBJ2-2; 7 bases map to TRBD2. The CDR3 totals 14 residues. Germline V gene data show CDR1 as SGHTA and CDR2 as FQGNSA. With 2 bases clipped from V and 3 bases from J, the junction kept 0 bases outside the gene matches. Here the CDR3 reads CASSLRGDTGELFF. The CDR3 DNA sequence: TGTGCCAGCAGCTTACGGGGGGACACCGGGGAGCTGTTTTTT.

The CDR3 is CASGSRTGGLSGANVLTF. The CDR3 nucleotides read TGTGCTAGTGGTTCCCGGACAGGGGGCCTCTCTGGGGCCAACGTCCTGACTTTC. The rearrangement links TRBV12-5 to TRBJ2-6; 11 bases are a match to TRBD1. Germline CDR1 is LGHNT and CDR2 is FRNRAP. J gave up 0 bases and V 4 bases, and 5 bases lay outside the gene matches. The CDR3 covers 18 residues.

Written as DNA, the CDR3 is TGTGCCAGCAGCCAGACAGTCTCGGGCTCCTACGAGCAGTACTTC. Its protein product is CASSQTVSGSYEQYF. The chain couples TRBV4-2 to TRBJ2-7; the D gene is possibly TRBD1 (5 bases). From germline, CDR1 is LGHNA and CDR2 YNFKEQ. Trimming left V 3 bases short and J 0 bases short, with 12 bases between. The CDR3 runs 15 residues.

V gene TRBV27 combines with J gene TRBJ2-7; 11 nucleotides agree with TRBD1. Germline V CDR1 and CDR2: MNHEY, SMNVEV (reference sequence). V shed 6 bases, J shed 4 bases, and the junction held 14 bases outside the gene matches. The length of the CDR3 is 17 residues. The CDR3 reads CASSPPGTGGLIYEQYF. The CDR3 DNA sequence: TGTGCCAGCAGCCCACCCGGGACAGGGGGATTAATTTACGAGCAGTACTTC.

The chain couples TRBV29-1 to TRBJ2-5; D may be TRBD2 (6 bases). The CDR3 runs to 12 residues. V lost 3 bases, J lost 2 bases, and 7 bases lay in between. CDR1 is SQVTM, CDR2 ANQGSEA, per germline. The DNA for the CDR3 is TGCAGCGTTGATGGGGGGCAAGAGACCCAGTACTTC. Its translation is CSVDGGQETQYF.

The rearrangement uses TRBV19 and TRBJ2-3, with a possible D match to TRBD2 (7 bases). Germline values: CDR1 LNHDA, CDR2 SQIVND (reference sequence). The CDR3 is made up of 16 amino acids. Deletions cut 5 bases from V and 3 bases from J, with 18 bases between. The CDR3 DNA is TGTGCCAGTAGTCAGTATTTGAGGGGGGGAACAGATACGCAGTATTTT. Protein: CASSQYLRGGTDTQYF. The entire variable domain, with the rest obtained from reference TRBV19 and TRBJ2-3, is as follows: DGGITQSPKYLFRKEGQNVTLSCEQNLNHDAMYWYRQDPGQGLRLIYYSQIVNDFQKGDIAEGYSVSREKKESFPLTVTSAQKNPTAFYLCASSQYLRGGTDTQYFGPGTRLTVL.

This rearrangement joins TRBV29-1 to TRBJ2-1; unclear D gene. Germline loops: CDR1 SQVTM, CDR2 ANQGSEA. Trimming shortened V by 5 bases and J by 0 bases, and 5 bases separated the two germline ends. The CDR3 spans 12 residues. The CDR3 is CSVSGSYNEQFF. The DNA of the CDR3 is TGCAGCGTTTCGGGCTCCTACAATGAGCAGTTCTTC.